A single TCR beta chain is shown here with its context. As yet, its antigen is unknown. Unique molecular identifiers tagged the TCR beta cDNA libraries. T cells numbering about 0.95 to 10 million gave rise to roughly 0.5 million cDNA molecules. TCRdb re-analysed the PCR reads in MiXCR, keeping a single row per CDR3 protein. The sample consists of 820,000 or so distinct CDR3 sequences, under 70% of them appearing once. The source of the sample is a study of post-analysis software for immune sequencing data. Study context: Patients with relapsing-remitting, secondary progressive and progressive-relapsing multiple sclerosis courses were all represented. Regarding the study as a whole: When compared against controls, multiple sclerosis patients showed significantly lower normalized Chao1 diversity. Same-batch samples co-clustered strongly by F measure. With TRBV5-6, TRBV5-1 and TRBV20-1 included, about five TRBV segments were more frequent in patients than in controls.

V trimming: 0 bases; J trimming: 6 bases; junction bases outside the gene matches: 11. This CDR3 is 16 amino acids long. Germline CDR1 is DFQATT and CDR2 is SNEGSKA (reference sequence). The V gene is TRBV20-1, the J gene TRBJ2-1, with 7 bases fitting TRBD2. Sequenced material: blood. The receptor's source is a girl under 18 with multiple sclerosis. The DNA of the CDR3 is TGCAGTGCTAGAGATTATGCGGGAGCGCACTTCAATGAGCAGTTCTTC. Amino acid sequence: CSARDYAGAHFNEQFF.